This TCR beta chain was captured in a study of T cell responses to AZD1222 COVID-19 vaccine. From germline, CDR1 is LNHDA and CDR2 SQIVND (reference sequence). This CDR3 is built from 12 residues. Trimming took 9 bases from V and 11 from J; bases not matched to a gene: 10. Comments on this clone: Its antigen remains unidentified.

Study-level findings and limits: Donors skewed white British and female; clonal diversity was possibly underestimated.

Generated by immunoSEQ multiplex PCR, the TCRdb table keeps only in-frame clones and is missing some. The data show 95,000 to 150,000 clones, about nine tenths seen once. The sequence derives from an adult who received the AZD1222 COVID-19 vaccine. The sample was peripheral blood, taken 28 days after the second AZD1222 dose. The chain recombines TRBV19 with TRBJ2-4, with 7 bases fitting TRBD1. This CDR3 reads CASTSRTGVQYF. DNA of the CDR3: TGTGCCAGCACCAGTCGGACAGGTGTTCAGTACTTC. Full variable domain (outside the CDR3, taken from reference TRBV19 and TRBJ2-4): DGGITQSPKYLFRKEGQNVTLSCEQNLNHDAMYWYRQDPGQGLRLIYYSQIVNDFQKGDIAEGYSVSREKKESFPLTVTSAQKNPTAFYLCASTSRTGVQYFGAGTRLSVL.